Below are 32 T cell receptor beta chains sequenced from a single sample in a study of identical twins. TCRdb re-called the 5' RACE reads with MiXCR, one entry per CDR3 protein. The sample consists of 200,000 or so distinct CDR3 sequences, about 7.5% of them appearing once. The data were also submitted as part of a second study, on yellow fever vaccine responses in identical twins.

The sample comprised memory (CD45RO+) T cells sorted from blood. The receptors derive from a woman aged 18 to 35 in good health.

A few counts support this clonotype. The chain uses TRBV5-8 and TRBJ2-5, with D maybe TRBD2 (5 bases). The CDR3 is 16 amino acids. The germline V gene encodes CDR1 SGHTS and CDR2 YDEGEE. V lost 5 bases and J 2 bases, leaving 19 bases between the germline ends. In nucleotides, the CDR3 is TGTGCCAGCAGTAGAGGCAGAGGGAAATTACAAGAGACCCAGTACTTC. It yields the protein CASSRGRGKLQETQYF.

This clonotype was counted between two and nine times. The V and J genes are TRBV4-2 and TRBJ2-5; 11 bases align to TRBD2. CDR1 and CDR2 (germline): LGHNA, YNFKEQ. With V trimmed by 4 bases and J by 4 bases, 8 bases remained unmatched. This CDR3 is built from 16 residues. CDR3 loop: CASSRELAGASETQYF. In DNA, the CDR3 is TGTGCCAGCAGCCGAGAACTAGCGGGAGCATCAGAGACCCAGTACTTC.

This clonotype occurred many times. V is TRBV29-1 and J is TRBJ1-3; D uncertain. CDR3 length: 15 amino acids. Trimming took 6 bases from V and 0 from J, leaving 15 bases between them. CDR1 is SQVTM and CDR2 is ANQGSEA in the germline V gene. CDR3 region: CSVTRWGSSGNTIYF. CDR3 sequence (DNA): TGCAGCGTCACCCGCTGGGGATCCTCTGGAAACACCATATATTTT.

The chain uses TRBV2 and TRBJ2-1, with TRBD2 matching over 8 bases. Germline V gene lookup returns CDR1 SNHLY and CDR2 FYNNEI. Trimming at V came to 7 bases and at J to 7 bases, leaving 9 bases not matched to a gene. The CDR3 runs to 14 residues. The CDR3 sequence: CASNPVTGGNEQFF. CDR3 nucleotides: TGTGCCAGCAACCCGGTGACGGGGGGGAATGAGCAGTTCTTC.

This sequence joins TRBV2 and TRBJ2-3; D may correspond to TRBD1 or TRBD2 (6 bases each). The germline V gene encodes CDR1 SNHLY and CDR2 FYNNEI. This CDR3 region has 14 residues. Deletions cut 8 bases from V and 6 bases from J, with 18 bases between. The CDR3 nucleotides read TGTGCCAGCCGCGGGACAAATGTTCCTGATACGCAGTATTTT. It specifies CASRGTNVPDTQYF.

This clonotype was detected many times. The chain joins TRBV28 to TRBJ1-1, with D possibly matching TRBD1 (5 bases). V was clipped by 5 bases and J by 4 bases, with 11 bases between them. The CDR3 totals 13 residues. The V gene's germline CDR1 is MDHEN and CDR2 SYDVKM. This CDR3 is CASSTGQVTEAFF. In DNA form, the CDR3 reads TGTGCCAGCAGTACAGGTCAGGTCACTGAAGCTTTCTTT. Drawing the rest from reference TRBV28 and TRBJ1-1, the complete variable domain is DVKVTQSSRYLVKRTGEKVFLECVQDMDHENMFWYRQDPGLGLRLIYFSYDVKMKEKGDIPEGYSVSREKKERFSLILESASTNQTSMYLCASSTGQVTEAFFGQGTRLTVV.

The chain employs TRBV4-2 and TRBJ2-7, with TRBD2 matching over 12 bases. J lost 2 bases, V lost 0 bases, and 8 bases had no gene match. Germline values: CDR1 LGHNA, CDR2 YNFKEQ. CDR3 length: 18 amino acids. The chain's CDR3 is CASSQERASGGDAYEQYF. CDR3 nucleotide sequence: TGTGCCAGCAGCCAAGAGAGGGCTAGCGGGGGGGACGCCTACGAGCAGTACTTC.

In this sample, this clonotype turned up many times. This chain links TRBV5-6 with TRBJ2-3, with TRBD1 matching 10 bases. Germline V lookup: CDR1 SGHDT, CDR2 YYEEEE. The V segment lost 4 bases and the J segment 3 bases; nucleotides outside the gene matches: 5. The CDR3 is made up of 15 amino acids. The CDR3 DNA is TGTGCCAGCAGCGTGACAGGGGGCGCGACAGATACGCAGTATTTT. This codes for CASSVTGGATDTQYF.

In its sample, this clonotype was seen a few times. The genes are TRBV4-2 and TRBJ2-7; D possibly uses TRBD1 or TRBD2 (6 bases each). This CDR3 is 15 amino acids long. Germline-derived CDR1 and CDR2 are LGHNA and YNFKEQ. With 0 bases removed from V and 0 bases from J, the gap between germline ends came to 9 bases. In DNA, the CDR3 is TGTGCCAGCAGCCAAGATAGGGGGGACTCCTACGAGCAGTACTTC. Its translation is CASSQDRGDSYEQYF.

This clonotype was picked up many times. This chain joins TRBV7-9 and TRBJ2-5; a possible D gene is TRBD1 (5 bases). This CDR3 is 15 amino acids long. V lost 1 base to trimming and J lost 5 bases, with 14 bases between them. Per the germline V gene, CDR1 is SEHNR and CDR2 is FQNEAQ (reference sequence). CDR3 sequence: CASSLVQGNVETQYF. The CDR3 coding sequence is TGTGCCAGCAGCTTAGTGCAGGGAAATGTGGAGACCCAGTACTTC.

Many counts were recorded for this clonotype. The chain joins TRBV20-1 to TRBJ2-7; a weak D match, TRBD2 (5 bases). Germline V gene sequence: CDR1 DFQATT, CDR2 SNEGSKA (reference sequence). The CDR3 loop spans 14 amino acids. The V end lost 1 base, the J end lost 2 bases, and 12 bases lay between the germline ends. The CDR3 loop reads CSARGPREPYEQYF. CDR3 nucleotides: TGCAGTGCTAGAGGCCCCCGGGAACCCTACGAGCAGTACTTC.

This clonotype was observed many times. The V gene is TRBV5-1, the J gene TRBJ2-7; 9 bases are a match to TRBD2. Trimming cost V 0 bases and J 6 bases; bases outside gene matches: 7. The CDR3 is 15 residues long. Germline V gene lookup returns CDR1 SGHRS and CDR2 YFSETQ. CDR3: CASSLAGSGSFEQYF. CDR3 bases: TGCGCCAGCAGCTTGGCCGGTAGCGGGAGCTTCGAGCAGTACTTC. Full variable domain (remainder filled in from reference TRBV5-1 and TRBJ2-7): KAGVTQTPRYLIKTRGQQVTLSCSPISGHRSVSWYQQTPGQGLQFLFEYFSETQRNKGNFPGRFSGRQFSNSRSEMNVSTLELGDSALYLCASSLAGSGSFEQYFGPGTRLTVT.

CDR3 coding DNA: TGTGCCAGCAGTGATGGAGGCAGGGTAATCACAGATACGCAGTATTTT. The encoded protein is CASSDGGRVITDTQYF. This chain connects TRBV25-1 to TRBJ2-3, with D possibly called TRBD1 or TRBD2 (5 bases each). This CDR3 has 16 residues. Germline V gives CDR1 MGHDK, CDR2 SYGVNS. The V and J ends lost 3 bases and 2 bases respectively, with 15 bases between them.

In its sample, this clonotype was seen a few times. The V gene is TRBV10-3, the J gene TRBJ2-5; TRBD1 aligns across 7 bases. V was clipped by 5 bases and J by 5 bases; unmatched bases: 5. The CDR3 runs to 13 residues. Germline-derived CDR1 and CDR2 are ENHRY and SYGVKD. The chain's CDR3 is CAISPTGMETQYF. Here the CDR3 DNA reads TGTGCCATCAGTCCGACAGGGATGGAGACCCAGTACTTC.

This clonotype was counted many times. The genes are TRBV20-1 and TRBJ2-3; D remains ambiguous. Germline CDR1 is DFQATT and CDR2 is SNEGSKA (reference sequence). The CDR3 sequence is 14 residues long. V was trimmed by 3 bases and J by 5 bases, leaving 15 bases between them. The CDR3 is CSASAPLGIDTQYF. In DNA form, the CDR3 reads TGCAGTGCTAGTGCCCCCCTGGGAATAGATACGCAGTATTTT.

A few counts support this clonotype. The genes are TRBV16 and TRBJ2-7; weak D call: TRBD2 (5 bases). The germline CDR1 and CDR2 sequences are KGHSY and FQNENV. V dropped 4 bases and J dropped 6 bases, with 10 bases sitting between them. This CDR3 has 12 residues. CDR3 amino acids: CASSPGWSEQYF. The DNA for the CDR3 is TGTGCCAGCAGCCCGGGGTGGAGCGAGCAGTACTTC.

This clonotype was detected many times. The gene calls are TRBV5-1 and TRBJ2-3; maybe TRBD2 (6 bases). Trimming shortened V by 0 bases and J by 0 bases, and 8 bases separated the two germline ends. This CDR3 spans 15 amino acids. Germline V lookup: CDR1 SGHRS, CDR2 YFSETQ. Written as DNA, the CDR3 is TGCGCCAGCAGCTTGGACGGGAGAAGCACAGATACGCAGTATTTT. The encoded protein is CASSLDGRSTDTQYF.

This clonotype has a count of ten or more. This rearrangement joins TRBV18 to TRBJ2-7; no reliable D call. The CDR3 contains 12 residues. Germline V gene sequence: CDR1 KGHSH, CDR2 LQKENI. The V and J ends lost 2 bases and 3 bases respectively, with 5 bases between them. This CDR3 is CASSPTIYEQYF. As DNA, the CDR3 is TGTGCCAGCTCACCAACTATCTACGAGCAGTACTTC.

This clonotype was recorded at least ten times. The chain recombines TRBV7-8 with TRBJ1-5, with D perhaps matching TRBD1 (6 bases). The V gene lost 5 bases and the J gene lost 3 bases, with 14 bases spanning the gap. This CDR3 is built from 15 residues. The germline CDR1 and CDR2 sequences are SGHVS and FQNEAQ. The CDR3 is CASSQRGALNQPQHF. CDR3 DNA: TGTGCCAGCAGCCAACGGGGGGCCCTCAATCAGCCCCAGCATTTT. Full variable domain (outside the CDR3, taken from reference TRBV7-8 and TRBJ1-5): GAGVSQSPRYKVAKRGQDVALRCDPISGHVSLFWYQQALGQGPEFLTYFQNEAQLDKSGLPSDRFFAERPEGSVSTLKIQRTQQEDSAVYLCASSQRGALNQPQHFGDGTRLSIL.

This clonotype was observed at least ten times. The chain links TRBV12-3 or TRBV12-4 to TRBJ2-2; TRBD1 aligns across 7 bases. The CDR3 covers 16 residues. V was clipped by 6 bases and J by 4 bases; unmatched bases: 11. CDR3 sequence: CASRLGDRVSTGELFF. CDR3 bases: TGTGCCAGCAGGCTCGGTGACAGGGTTTCCACCGGGGAGCTGTTTTTT.

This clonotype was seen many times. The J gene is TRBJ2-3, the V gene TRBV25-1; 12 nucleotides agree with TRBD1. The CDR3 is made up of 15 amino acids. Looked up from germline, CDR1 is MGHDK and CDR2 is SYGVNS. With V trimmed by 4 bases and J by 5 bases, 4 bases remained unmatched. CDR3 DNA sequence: TGTGCCAGCAGTGTTGGGACAGGGGGCAGAGATACGCAGTATTTT. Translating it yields CASSVGTGGRDTQYF.

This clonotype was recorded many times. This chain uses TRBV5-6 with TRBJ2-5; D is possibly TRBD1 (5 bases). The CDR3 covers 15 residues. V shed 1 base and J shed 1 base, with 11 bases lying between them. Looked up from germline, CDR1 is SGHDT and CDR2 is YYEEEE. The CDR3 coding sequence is TGTGCCAGCAGCTTGTTAGGGGTTAGCCAAGAGACCCAGTACTTC. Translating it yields CASSLLGVSQETQYF.

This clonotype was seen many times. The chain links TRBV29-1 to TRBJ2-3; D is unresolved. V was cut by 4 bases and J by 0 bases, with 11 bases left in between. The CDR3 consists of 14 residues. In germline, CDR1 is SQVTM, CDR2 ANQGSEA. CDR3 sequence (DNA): TGCAGCGTTGGGGGTCCGACAAGCACAGATACGCAGTATTTT. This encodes CSVGGPTSTDTQYF.

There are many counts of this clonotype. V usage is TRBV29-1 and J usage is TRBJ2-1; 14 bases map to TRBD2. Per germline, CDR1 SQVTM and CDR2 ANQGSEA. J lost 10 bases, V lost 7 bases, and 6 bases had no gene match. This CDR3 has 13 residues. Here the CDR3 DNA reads TGCAGCGCGACTAGCGGGGGGGCGCAGGAGCAGTTCTTC. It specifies CSATSGGAQEQFF.

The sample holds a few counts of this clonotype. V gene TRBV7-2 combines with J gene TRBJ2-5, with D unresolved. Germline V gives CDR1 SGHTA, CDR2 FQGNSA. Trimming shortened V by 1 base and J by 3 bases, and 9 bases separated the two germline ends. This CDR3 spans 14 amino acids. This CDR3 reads CASSLEIGKETQYF. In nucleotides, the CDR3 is TGTGCCAGCAGCTTAGAGATAGGAAAAGAGACCCAGTACTTC.

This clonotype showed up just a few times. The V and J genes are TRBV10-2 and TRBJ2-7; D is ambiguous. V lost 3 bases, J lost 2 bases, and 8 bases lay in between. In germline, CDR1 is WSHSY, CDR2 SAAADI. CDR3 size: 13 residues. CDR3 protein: CASSEWVPYEQYF. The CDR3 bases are TGCGCCAGCAGTGAATGGGTCCCCTACGAGCAGTACTTC.

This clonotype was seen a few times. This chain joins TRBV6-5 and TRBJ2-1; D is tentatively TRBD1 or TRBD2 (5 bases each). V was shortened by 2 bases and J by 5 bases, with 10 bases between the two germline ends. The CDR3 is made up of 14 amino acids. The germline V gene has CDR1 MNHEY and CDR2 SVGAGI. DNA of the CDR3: TGTGCCAGCAGTTACGAGGGACCCCACAATGAGCAGTTCTTC. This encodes CASSYEGPHNEQFF.

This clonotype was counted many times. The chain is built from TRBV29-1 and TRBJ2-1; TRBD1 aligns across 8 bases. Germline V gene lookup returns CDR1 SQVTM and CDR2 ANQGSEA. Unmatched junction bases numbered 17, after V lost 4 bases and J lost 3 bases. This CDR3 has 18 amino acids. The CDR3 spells CSVAHIVSTGVHYNEQFF. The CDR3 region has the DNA TGCAGCGTTGCCCATATTGTATCGACAGGGGTCCACTACAATGAGCAGTTCTTC.

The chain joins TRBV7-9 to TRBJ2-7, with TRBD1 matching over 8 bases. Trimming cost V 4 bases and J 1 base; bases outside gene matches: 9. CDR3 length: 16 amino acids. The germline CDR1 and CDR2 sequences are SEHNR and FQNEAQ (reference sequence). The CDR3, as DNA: TGTGCCAGCAGCTCCTCCCTCCGGACAGGGTCCTACGAGCAGTACTTC. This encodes CASSSSLRTGSYEQYF. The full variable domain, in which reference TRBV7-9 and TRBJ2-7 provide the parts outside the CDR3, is DTGVSQNPRHKITKRGQNVTFRCDPISEHNRLYWYRQTLGQGPEFLTYFQNEAQLEKSRLLSDRFSAERPKGSFSTLEIQRTEQGDSAMYLCASSSSLRTGSYEQYFGPGTRLTVT.

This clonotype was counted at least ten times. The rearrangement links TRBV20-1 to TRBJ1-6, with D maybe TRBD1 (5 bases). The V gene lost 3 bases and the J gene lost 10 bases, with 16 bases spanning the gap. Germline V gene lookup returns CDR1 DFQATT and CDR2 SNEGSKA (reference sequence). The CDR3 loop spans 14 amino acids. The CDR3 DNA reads TGCAGTGCTAGCGGTCAGGGTCCCTACTCACCCCTCCACTTT. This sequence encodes CSASGQGPYSPLHF.

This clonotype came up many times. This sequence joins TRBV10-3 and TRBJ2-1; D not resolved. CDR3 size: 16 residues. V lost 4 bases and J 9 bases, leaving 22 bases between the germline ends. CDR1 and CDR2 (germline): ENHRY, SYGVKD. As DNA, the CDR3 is TGTGCCATCAGTGTTCAAGGGCCGGGCGGTATGTTTGAGCAGTTCTTC. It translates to CAISVQGPGGMFEQFF.

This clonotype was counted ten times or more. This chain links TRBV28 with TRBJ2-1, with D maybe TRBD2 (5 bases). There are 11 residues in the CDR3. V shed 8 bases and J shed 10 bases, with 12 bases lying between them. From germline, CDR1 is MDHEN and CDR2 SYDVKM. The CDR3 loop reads CASQRGPEQFF. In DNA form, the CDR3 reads TGTGCCAGCCAACGGGGTCCGGAGCAGTTCTTC.